Here is one T cell receptor (beta chain) with its context. Antigen unknown. This record comes from a study of T cell responses to AZD1222 COVID-19 vaccine. Whole-study results and caveats: Donors in the cohort were predominantly white British and more often female, and clonal diversity was possibly underestimated.

CDR3 size: 15 residues. V lost 5 bases and J 3 bases, leaving 16 bases between the germline ends. Germline values: CDR1 SEHNR, CDR2 FQNEAQ (reference sequence). Profiling relied on immunoSEQ multiplex PCR, and the TCRdb table lists in-frame clones only, not all of them. This sample has about 150,000 clones; approximately 94% occur once, and the top ten carry roughly 9.1%. This chain joins TRBV7-9 and TRBJ2-5; D possibly corresponds to TRBD1 (6 bases). This TCR was recovered from an adult in good health. The material sequenced was peripheral blood, taken on day 0 of AZD1222 vaccination. The CDR3 DNA follows: TGTGCCAGCAGCCGACGGACAGATCGAGAAGAGACCCAGTACTTC. This gives the protein CASSRRTDREETQYF.